Below are 19 T cell receptor beta chains sequenced from a single sample in a study of shared clonotypes between healthy human individuals. Some clones are missing from TCRdb's copy, which holds only in-frame ones; the method was immunoSEQ multiplex PCR. The data contain about 690,000 clones, roughly 91% of them singletons. Sequencing used memory CD8+ T cells from PBMCs. The subset denotes: CD45RO+ cells pooled with CCR7-negative TemRA cells. These receptors were taken from a man aged 18 to 29 in good health. Some clones in this sample may be carry-over from other donors' samples.

The V gene is TRBV4-1, the J gene TRBJ2-7, with a tentative D call TRBD2 (6 bases). Trimming took off 0 bases at V and 3 bases at J, with 12 bases between the two ends. Germline CDR1 is MGHRA and CDR2 is YSYEKL. The CDR3 extends over 15 amino acids. CDR3: CASSQDDGGYYEQYF. CDR3 DNA sequence: TGCGCCAGCAGCCAAGATGACGGGGGATACTACGAGCAGTACTTC.

With respect to this clone: The sample has other DNA sequences that encode this CDR3 too. This chain links TRBV28 with TRBJ2-7; D is possibly TRBD1 (5 bases). V was cut by 3 bases and J by 7 bases, with 7 bases left in between. The germline gives CDR1 MDHEN, CDR2 SYDVKM. There are 11 residues in the CDR3. CDR3 bases: TGTGCCAGCAGTTTTCCAGGGGAGCAGTACTTC. Amino acids: CASSFPGEQYF.

In its sample, this clone was seen a few times. The V call is TRBV4-2, the J call TRBJ1-6, with TRBD1 matching over 7 bases. The CDR3 has 17 amino acids. J gave up 7 bases and V 3 bases, and 12 bases lay outside the gene matches. From germline, CDR1 is LGHNA and CDR2 YNFKEQ. The CDR3 sequence is CASSQEGPGGVNSPLHF. CDR3 coding DNA: TGTGCCAGCAGCCAGGAAGGTCCAGGGGGAGTCAATTCACCCCTCCACTTT.

The CDR3 spells CASSQEGLAGGVYEQYF. In DNA form, the CDR3 reads TGTGCCAGCAGCCAAGAGGGACTAGCGGGAGGTGTCTACGAGCAGTACTTC. The V gene is TRBV4-2, the J gene TRBJ2-7; TRBD2 agrees at 15 bases. Germline V gene data show CDR1 as LGHNA and CDR2 as YNFKEQ. Trimming cost V 0 bases and J 3 bases; bases outside gene matches: 3. This CDR3 has 17 residues.

The chain combines TRBV5-8 with TRBJ1-3; D call uncertain. In germline, CDR1 is SGHTS, CDR2 YDEGEE. The CDR3 is 16 residues long. Between the trimmed V and J ends, which lost 2 bases and 0 bases, there was a span of 12 bases. Here the CDR3 DNA reads TGTGCCAGCAGCTTTAGGAGGGCCGACTCTGGAAACACCATATATTTT. Encoded protein: CASSFRRADSGNTIYF.

The genes are TRBV27 and TRBJ2-7; TRBD2 matches at 11 bases. CDR3 length equals 16 residues. Trimming removed 4 bases from V and 2 bases from J; junction bases left unmatched: 7. The germline V gene has CDR1 MNHEY and CDR2 SMNVEV (reference sequence). The CDR3, as DNA: TGTGCCAGCAGTTCCCGCCCTAGCGGGAGGACCTACGAGCAGTACTTC. Translation gives CASSSRPSGRTYEQYF.

The V and J genes are TRBV9 and TRBJ2-2; 10 positions match TRBD1. Germline V gene sequence: CDR1 SGDLS, CDR2 YYNGEE. The CDR3 is made up of 17 amino acids. V lost 3 bases, J lost 1 base, and 6 bases stayed unmatched. CDR3 region: CASSASGTGVNTGELFF. In DNA, the CDR3 is TGTGCCAGCAGCGCTAGTGGGACAGGGGTGAACACCGGGGAGCTGTTTTTT.

This sequence joins TRBV4-1 and TRBJ1-4; D remains unclear. CDR3 size: 16 residues. The germline gives CDR1 MGHRA, CDR2 YSYEKL. Trimming took 4 bases from V and 0 from J, leaving 12 bases between them. CDR3 loop: CASSRGPVATNEKLFF. The CDR3 coding sequence is TGCGCCAGCAGCCGAGGGCCGGTCGCAACTAATGAAAAACTGTTTTTT.

The chain has TRBV30 and TRBJ2-7; a possible D gene is TRBD1 (5 bases). V dropped 0 bases and J dropped 3 bases, with 12 bases sitting between them. CDR1 is GTSNPN and CDR2 is SVGIG in the germline V gene (reference sequence). The CDR3 runs to 14 residues. This chain's CDR3 is CAWSVARVFYEQYF. The CDR3 DNA reads as TGTGCCTGGAGTGTGGCCAGGGTATTCTACGAGCAGTACTTC.

The chain links TRBV7-6 to TRBJ1-4, with a tentative D call TRBD1 (5 bases). The germline V gene has CDR1 SGHVS and CDR2 FNYEAQ. V lost 0 bases and J 5 bases, leaving 13 bases between the germline ends. This CDR3 contains 16 residues. DNA of the CDR3: TGTGCCAGCAGCTTAGCCCCGGGACGATGGAATGAAAAACTGTTTTTT. Amino acids: CASSLAPGRWNEKLFF.

This clone came up a few times. This sequence joins TRBV30 and TRBJ1-2; D gene unclear. The CDR3 spans 13 residues. CDR1 is GTSNPN and CDR2 is SVGIG in the germline V gene (reference sequence). Trimming took 0 bases from V and 2 from J, leaving 7 bases between them. The CDR3 DNA reads as TGTGCCTGGAGTGTACACCGGAACTATGGCTACACCTTC. Translated, it gives CAWSVHRNYGYTF.

As to this clone: One junction end disagrees with the germline gene, perhaps due to a read error. The chain carries TRBV4-3 and TRBJ1-5; 8 nucleotides align to TRBD1. The CDR3 length is 15 residues. CDR1 and CDR2 (germline): LGHNA, YSLEER. DNA for the CDR3: TGCGCCAGCAGCCAAGGGACAGGGTTTAATCAGCCCCGGCATTTT. This sequence encodes CASSQGTGFNQPRHF.

The chain has TRBV5-1 and TRBJ1-2, with D unresolved. Deletions cut 4 bases from V and 7 bases from J, with 17 bases between. This CDR3 is 14 amino acids long. Germline CDR1 reads SGHRS; CDR2 reads YFSETQ. CDR3 nucleotide sequence: TGCGCCAGCAGCCGAAGGGAGGCCCGAAGTGGCTACACCTTC. It translates to CASSRREARSGYTF.

The chain carries TRBV6-1 and TRBJ2-7; 7 nucleotides agree with TRBD2. In germline, CDR1 is MNHNS, CDR2 SASEGT. The trim removed 6 bases at V and 4 bases at J, leaving 12 bases unmatched. The CDR3 runs to 15 residues. Here the CDR3 DNA reads TGTGCCAGCAGCGGGCGAGCGGGACCCGTGTACGAGCAGTACTTC. Translation gives CASSGRAGPVYEQYF.

The genes are TRBV19 and TRBJ1-2; a possible D gene is TRBD1 (6 bases). Germline V CDR1 and CDR2: LNHDA, SQIVND (reference sequence). V lost 7 bases, J lost 4 bases, and 19 bases lay in between. The CDR3 has 15 residues. CDR3 nucleotide sequence: TGTGCCAGTACCCCCATGAGCAGGGGCTCCTATGGCTACACCTTC. Protein product: CASTPMSRGSYGYTF.

The gene calls are TRBV5-1 and TRBJ2-7; perhaps TRBD2 as D (5 bases). Trimming took 1 base from V and 6 from J, leaving 26 bases between them. The CDR3 covers 18 residues. The germline V gene has CDR1 SGHRS and CDR2 YFSETQ. The DNA for the CDR3 is TGCGCCAGCAGCTTGATGGGTGTGCGGGCCGTCCCTTCGGGCGAGCAGTACTTC. Its protein product is CASSLMGVRAVPSGEQYF.

The rearrangement links TRBV5-8 to TRBJ2-1, with D uncertain. Trimming took off 0 bases at V and 0 bases at J, with 7 bases between the two ends. Germline values: CDR1 SGHTS, CDR2 YDEGEE. This CDR3 has 15 amino acids. This chain's CDR3 is CASSLGASSYNEQFF. The DNA for the CDR3 is TGTGCCAGCAGCTTGGGCGCTAGCTCCTACAATGAGCAGTTCTTC.

This chain connects TRBV27 to TRBJ2-2; TRBD2 aligns across 9 bases. V gave up 4 bases and J gave up 3 bases; unmatched junction bases: 9. CDR3 size: 17 residues. Germline CDR1 and CDR2: MNHEY and SMNVEV (reference sequence). In nucleotides, the CDR3 is TGTGCCAGCAGTTCCATTAGCGGGAGAGGGGACACCGGGGAGCTGTTTTTT. Translating it yields CASSSISGRGDTGELFF.

The chain is built from TRBV27 and TRBJ2-7, with D tentatively TRBD1 or TRBD2 (5 bases each). The germline CDR1 and CDR2 sequences are MNHEY and SMNVEV (reference sequence). The CDR3 consists of 16 residues. Trimming removed 6 bases from V and 0 bases from J, with 18 bases in between. CDR3 nucleotide sequence: TGTGCCAGCAGCTCTATCGGGACGGCGAGCTCCTACGAGCAGTACTTC. This sequence encodes CASSSIGTASSYEQYF.